This T cell receptor (beta chain) was observed in a study of T-cell reconstitution after alpha-beta-depleted transplantation in children (dated by TCRdb to the mid-2010s). About the study as a whole: T-cell immune reconstitution after TCRalphabeta/CD19-depleted allogeneic hematopoietic cell transplantation in children was quantitatively tracked in the study by means of TCR repertoire profiling. The paper as a whole reports these results and caveats: The frequencies of hyperexpanded clones fell over the following months, and after one year, T-cell counts and TCRbeta diversity were mostly attributed to newly produced T cells. The apparently early alphabetaT-cell count recovery about two months after transplant was reportedly dependent on only several hundred rapidly expanded clones derived from non-depleted graft cells. In some patients, the high TCRbeta diversity seen at day 60 was put down to recipient T cells and intrathymic progenitors that had survived conditioning.

Comment on this clonotype: Its cognate antigen has yet to be identified. Base qualities are not recorded, but no much larger clone differs from it by a single base.

The intended sense of this specimen's treatment or condition label: allogeneic hematopoietic cell transplantation with graft depleted of TCRalphabeta T cells and CD19 B cells. Transplant recipients were children who received TCRalphabeta/CD19-depleted allogeneic hematopoietic cell grafts. The library came from PCR. Sequencing was performed on an Illumina HiSeq 2500. Molecular barcoding was employed in the preparation of TCR libraries, with unique molecular identifiers being used to normalize TCRbeta repertoire quantification. TCRdb reworked the public reads: Q25 trimming with fastp, MiXCR clone assembly, productive beta chains retained. When rows share a CDR3 protein, they turn into one entry using the most common DNA and genes. This sample is represented by almost 500,000 distinct CDR3 sequences; 10% to 13% of them were singletons. The top ten clones comprise around 2% of the sample. The CDR3 numbers 13 residues from cysteine through phenylalanine. The CDR3 DNA has 39 bases and is translated from base 1. The germline V gene sets CDR1 to MNHEY and CDR2 to SVGEGT. The germline ends are 15 bases apart after V is trimmed by 7 bases and J by 8 bases.

The TCR was taken from a child between 2 and 9 years old with inherited bone marrow failure, due to receive a stem cell transplant. The material was PBMCs, obtained before TCRalphabeta/CD19-depleted stem cell transplant. The rearrangement joined TRBV6-2 or TRBV6-3 to TRBJ2-1, with the D gene uncertain. CDR3 protein: CASTIPPADEQFF. Read as DNA, the sequence is TGTGCCAGCACCATCCCCCCCGCGGATGAGCAGTTCTTC.